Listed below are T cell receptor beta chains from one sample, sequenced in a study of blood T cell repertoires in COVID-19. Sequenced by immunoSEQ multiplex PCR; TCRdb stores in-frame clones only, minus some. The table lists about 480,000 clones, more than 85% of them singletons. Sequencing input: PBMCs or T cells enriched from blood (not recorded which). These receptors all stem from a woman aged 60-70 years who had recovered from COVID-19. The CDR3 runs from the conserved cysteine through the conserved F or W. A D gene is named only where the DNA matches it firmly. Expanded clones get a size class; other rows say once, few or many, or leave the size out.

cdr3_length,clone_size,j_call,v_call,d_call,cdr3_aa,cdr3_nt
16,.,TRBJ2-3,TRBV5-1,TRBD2,CASSYGLSGGADTQYF,TGCGCCAGCAGCTACGGACTTAGCGGGGGGGCAGATACGCAGTATTTT
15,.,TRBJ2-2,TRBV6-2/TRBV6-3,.,CASSYYSEGRGELFF,TGTGCCAGCAGTTACTACTCGGAGGGGCGGGGGGAGCTGTTTTTT
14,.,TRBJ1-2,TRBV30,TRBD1,CAWSPDRVSYGYTF,TGTGCCTGGAGTCCGGACAGGGTTAGCTATGGCTACACCTTC
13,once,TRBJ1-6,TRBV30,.,CAWSATGTSPLHF,TGTGCCTGGAGTGCCACAGGGACTTCACCCCTCCACTTT
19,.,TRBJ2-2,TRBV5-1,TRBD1,CASSLVTFFGQGDSGELFF,TGCGCCAGCAGCTTGGTTACTTTCTTCGGGCAGGGGGACAGCGGGGAGCTGTTTTTT
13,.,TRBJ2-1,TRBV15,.,CATSRTKRDEQFF,TGTGCCACCAGCAGAACTAAGCGCGATGAGCAGTTCTTC
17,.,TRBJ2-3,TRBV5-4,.,CASSLGVGAASTDTQYF,TGTGCCAGCAGCTTGGGCGTTGGAGCAGCTAGCACAGATACGCAGTATTTT
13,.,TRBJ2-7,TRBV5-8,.,CASSLDISYEQYF,TGTGCCAGCAGCTTGGACATCTCCTACGAGCAGTACTTC
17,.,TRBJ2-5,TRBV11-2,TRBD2,CASSLGTSGGAGETQYF,TGTGCCAGCAGCTTAGGGACTAGCGGGGGGGCAGGGGAGACCCAGTACTTC
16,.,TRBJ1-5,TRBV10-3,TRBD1,CAISDSGQGARQPQHF,TGTGCCATCAGTGATTCGGGACAGGGGGCTCGGCAGCCCCAGCATTTT
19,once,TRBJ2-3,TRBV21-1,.,CASSAPPSAESSSTDTQYF,TGTGCCAGCAGCGCCCCACCGAGCGCCGAGTCATCTAGCACAGATACGCAGTATTTT
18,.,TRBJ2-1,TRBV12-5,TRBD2,CASGFPPGRAGGYNEQFF,TGTGCTAGTGGTTTTCCGCCGGGGAGGGCGGGGGGTTACAATGAGCAGTTCTTC
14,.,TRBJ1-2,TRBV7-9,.,CASSLEGANYGYTF,TGTGCCAGCAGCTTAGAGGGAGCTAACTATGGCTACACCTTC
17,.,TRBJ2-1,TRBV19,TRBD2,CASRLRASGYSYNEQFF,TGTGCCAGTAGACTCAGGGCTAGCGGATACTCCTACAATGAGCAGTTCTTC
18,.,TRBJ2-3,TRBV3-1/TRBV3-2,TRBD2,CASSQAPGLAGPTDTQYF,TGTGCCAGCAGCCAAGCTCCGGGACTAGCGGGACCCACGGATACGCAGTATTTT
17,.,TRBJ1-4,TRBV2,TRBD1,CASSEGQGARANEKLFF,TGTGCCAGCAGTGAAGGTCAGGGGGCGCGTGCTAATGAAAAACTGTTTTTT
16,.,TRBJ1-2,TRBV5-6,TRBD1,CASSEAPQGAFYGYTF,TGTGCCAGCAGCGAAGCTCCCCAGGGGGCCTTCTATGGCTACACCTTC
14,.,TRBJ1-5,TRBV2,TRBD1,CASNSGQNNQPQHF,TGTGCCAGCAACTCGGGACAGAACAATCAGCCCCAGCATTTT
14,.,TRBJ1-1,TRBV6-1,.,CASSDQDGGTEAFF,TGTGCCAGCAGTGACCAGGATGGTGGCACTGAAGCTTTCTTT
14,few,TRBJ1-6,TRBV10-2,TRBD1,CATTGEPSNSPLHF,TGCGCCACAACAGGGGAGCCTTCAAATTCACCCCTCCACTTT